This T cell receptor (beta chain) was profiled in a study of siplizumab effects on memory and regulatory T cells. Study-level points and caveats: Naive-or-memory phenotypes were unassignable for roughly 75-97% of proliferating CD4+ or CD8+ clones.

Turning to this clone: Its target is not known.

Germline CDR1 is PRHDT and CDR2 is FYEKMQ (reference sequence). This CDR3 contains 14 residues. Trimming at V came to 2 bases and at J to 6 bases, leaving 6 bases not matched to a gene. Data came from immunoSEQ multiplex PCR; TCRdb stores just in-frame clones and leaves some out. The data show over 100,000 clones, over 85% seen once. The gene calls are TRBV13 and TRBJ2-7; 8 nucleotides match TRBD1. This TCR was recovered from a human donor in good health. Sequenced material: Tregs sorted from blood. CDR3 nucleotides: TGTGCCAGCAGCTTACAGGGGGCCGTAACCGAGCAGTACTTC. Translation: CASSLQGAVTEQYF.